This entry is about one T cell receptor beta chain. Its target is unknown. TCR sequencing used cDNA made by reverse transcription of extracted RNA. Repertoires were generated with immunoSEQ multiplex PCR, while TCRdb's copy carries only in-frame clones and drops some. This repertoire shows about 76,000 clones, approximately 66% found once; its top ten account for about a quarter. This specimen belongs to a study of CD8+ T cells in alopecia areata. This CDR3 comprises 14 residues. V gave up 8 bases and J gave up 0 bases, with 11 bases separating them. Germline loops: CDR1 MNHEY, CDR2 SMNVEV (reference sequence). Treatment denoted: oral pan-JAK inhibitor, 5-10 mg twice daily. Collection of lesional scalp punch biopsies and peripheral blood was performed in alopecia areata patients. Study-wide findings and caveats: Under tofacitinib, fewer expanded CD8+ clones appeared among the top 100 scalp clones.

The clonotype comes from a human donor with alopecia areata. The chain combines TRBV27 with TRBJ2-1; D unclear. The material sequenced was CD8+ T cells sorted from blood, taken at week 24, from a patient treated with tofacitinib. CDR3 protein: CASSSLSSYNEQFF. The DNA for the CDR3 is TGTGCCAGCTCGAGCTTGAGCTCCTACAATGAGCAGTTCTTC.